Listed here is a single TCR beta chain. The protocol was immunoSEQ multiplex PCR, while the TCRdb copy is restricted to in-frame clones and leaves out a portion. The table lists roughly 260,000 clones, nearly 90% of them singletons. This record comes from a study of cytomegalovirus exposure and HLA in healthy donors. V lost 1 base and J lost 5, with 8 bases in between. The CDR3 extends over 13 amino acids. The germline gives CDR1 SNHLY, CDR2 FYNNEI. The chain has TRBV2 and TRBJ1-2, with a weak D call TRBD1 (6 bases). Sequences were obtained from PBMCs. The clonotype was recovered from a woman between 18 and 29 years old in good health and CMV-seronegative. CDR3 protein: CASSEEQGYGYTF. The DNA for the CDR3 is TGTGCCAGCAGTGAAGAACAGGGATATGGCTACACCTTC.